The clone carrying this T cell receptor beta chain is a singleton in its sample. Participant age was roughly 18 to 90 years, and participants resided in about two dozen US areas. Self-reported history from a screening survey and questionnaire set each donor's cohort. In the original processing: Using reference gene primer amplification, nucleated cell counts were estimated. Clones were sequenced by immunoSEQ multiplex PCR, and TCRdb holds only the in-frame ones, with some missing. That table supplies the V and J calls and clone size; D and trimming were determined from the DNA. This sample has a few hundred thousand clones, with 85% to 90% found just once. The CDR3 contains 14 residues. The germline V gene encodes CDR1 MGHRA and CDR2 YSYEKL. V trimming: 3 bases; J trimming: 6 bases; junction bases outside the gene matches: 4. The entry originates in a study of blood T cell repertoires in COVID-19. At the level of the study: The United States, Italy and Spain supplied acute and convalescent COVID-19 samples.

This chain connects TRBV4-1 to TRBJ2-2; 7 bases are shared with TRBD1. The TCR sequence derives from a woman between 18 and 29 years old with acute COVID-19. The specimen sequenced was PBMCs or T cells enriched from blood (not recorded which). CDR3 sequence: CASSHRQGAGELFF. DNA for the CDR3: TGCGCCAGCAGCCACAGACAGGGAGCCGGGGAGCTGTTTTTT.